This note documents a single T cell receptor (beta chain) sequence. The antigen is undetermined. Sequencing used immunoSEQ multiplex PCR; TCRdb keeps in-frame clones, though not all of them. The sample has over 30,000 clones, more than 85% seen once. These data are taken from a study of chemoradiotherapy in HPV16-positive cancers. Study-wide results and caveats: Candidate HPV-specific clones and E7-related TCR motifs grew in tumor during treatment. Functional assays defining HPV-specific T cells used only a couple of HPV16-positive patients.

The CDR3 has 14 amino acids. V lost 4 bases and J lost 8, with 17 bases in between. CDR1 is SGHTA, CDR2 FQGNSA, per germline. This chain uses TRBV7-2 with TRBJ1-2; D remains unclear. This TCR derives from a human donor with HPV-associated anogenital cancer. The source material was blood, sampled from a patient who underwent chemoradiotherapy. The chain's CDR3 is CASSYYQTLRGYTF. DNA for the CDR3: TGTGCCAGCAGCTATTACCAGACCTTGCGGGGCTACACCTTC. The full variable domain, its missing parts supplied by reference TRBV7-2 and TRBJ1-2, is GAGVSQSPSNKVTEKGKDVELRCDPISGHTALYWYRQSLGQGLEFLIYFQGNSAPDKSGLPSDRFSAERTGGSVSTLTIQRTQQEDSAVYLCASSYYQTLRGYTFGSGTRLTVV.